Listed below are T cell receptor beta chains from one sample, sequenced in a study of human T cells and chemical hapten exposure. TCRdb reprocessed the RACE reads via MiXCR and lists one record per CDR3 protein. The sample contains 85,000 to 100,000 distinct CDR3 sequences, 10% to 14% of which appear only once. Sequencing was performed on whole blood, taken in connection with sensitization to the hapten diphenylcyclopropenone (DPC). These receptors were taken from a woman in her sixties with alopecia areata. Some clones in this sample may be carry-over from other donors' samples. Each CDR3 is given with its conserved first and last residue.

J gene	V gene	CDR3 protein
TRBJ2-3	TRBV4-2	CASSRGVSLGADTQYF
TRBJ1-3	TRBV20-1	CSALDRNSGNTIYF
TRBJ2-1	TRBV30	CAWSPPSGGGQFF
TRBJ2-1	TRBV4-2	CASSQEGGTANNEQFF
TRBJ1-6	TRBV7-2	CASSLRQGTSPLHF
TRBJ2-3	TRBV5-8	CASSSYRDSSTDTQYF
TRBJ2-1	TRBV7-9	CASSLIAGSEQFF
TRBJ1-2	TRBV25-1	CASKGDGYTF
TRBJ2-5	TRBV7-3	CASSLVPADQETQYF
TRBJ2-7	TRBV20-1	CSARPGLTTRQYF
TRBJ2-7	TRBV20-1	CSARAAGELGFYEQYF
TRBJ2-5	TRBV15	CATSRDRRGGETQYF
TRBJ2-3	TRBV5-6	CASSLRSGSTDTQYF
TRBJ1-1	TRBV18	CASSPPNGLNTEAFF
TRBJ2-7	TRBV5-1	CASRSGTPVSYEQYF
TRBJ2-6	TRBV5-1	CASTTLAGASGANVLTF